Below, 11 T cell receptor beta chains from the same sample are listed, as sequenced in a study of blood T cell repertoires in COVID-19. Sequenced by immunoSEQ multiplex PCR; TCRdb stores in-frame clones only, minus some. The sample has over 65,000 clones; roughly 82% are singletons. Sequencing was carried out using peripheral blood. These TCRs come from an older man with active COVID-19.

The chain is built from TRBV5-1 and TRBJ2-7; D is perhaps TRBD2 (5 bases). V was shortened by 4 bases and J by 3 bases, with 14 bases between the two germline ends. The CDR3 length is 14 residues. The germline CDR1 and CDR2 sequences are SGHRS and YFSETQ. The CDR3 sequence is CASSPTRALYEQYF. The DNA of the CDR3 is TGCGCCAGCAGCCCAACTAGGGCCCTCTACGAGCAGTACTTC.

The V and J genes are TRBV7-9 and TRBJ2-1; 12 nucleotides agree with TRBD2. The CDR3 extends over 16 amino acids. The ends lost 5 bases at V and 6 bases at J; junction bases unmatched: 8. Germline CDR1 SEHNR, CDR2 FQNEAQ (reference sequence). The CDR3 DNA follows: TGTGCCAGCAGCATCCCTAGCGGGGGGGGGTCCAATGAGCAGTTCTTC. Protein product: CASSIPSGGGSNEQFF.

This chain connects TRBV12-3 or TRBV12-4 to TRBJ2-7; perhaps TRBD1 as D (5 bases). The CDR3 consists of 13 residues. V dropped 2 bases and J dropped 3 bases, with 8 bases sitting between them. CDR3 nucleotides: TGTGCCAGCAGTTTAAACAGGAACTACGAGCAGTACTTC. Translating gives CASSLNRNYEQYF.

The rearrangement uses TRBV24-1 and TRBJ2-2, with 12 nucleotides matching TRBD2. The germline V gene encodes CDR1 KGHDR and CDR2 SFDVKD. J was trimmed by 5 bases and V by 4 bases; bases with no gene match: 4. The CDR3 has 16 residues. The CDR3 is CATSDNGLAGTGELFF. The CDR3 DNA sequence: TGTGCCACCAGTGACAATGGACTAGCGGGGACCGGGGAGCTGTTTTTT.

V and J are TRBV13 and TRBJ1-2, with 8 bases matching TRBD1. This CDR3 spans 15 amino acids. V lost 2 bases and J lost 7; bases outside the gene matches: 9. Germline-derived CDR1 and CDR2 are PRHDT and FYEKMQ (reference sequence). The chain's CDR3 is CASSLFQGAGRGYTF. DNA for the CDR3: TGTGCCAGCAGCTTATTCCAGGGGGCTGGGCGTGGCTACACCTTC.

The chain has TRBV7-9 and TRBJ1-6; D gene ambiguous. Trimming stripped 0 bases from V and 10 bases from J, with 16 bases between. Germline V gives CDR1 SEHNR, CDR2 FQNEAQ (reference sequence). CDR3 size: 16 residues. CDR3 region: CASSLAWAASLSPLHF. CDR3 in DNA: TGTGCCAGCAGCTTAGCGTGGGCCGCCAGCCTATCACCCCTCCACTTT.

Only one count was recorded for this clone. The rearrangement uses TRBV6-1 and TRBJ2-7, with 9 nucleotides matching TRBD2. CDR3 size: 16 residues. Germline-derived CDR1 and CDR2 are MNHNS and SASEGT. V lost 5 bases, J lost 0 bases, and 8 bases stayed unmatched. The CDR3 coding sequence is TGTGCCAGCAGTAAAGGGTCTAGCGGGATCTCCTACGAGCAGTACTTC. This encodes CASSKGSSGISYEQYF.

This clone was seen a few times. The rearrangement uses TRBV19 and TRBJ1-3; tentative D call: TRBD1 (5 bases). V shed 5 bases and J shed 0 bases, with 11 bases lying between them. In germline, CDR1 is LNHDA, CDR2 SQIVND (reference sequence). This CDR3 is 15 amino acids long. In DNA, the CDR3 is TGTGCCAGTAGTGACTCGGGGGGCTCTGGAAACACCATATATTTT. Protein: CASSDSGGSGNTIYF. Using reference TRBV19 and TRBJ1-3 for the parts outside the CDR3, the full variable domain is DGGITQSPKYLFRKEGQNVTLSCEQNLNHDAMYWYRQDPGQGLRLIYYSQIVNDFQKGDIAEGYSVSREKKESFPLTVTSAQKNPTAFYLCASSDSGGSGNTIYFGEGSWLTVV.

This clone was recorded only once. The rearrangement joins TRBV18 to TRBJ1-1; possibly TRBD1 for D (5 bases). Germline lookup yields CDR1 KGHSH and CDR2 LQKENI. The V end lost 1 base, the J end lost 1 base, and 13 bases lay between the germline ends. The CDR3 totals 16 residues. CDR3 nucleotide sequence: TGTGCCAGCTCACCACTCGCAGGACAAAGGAACACTGAAGCTTTCTTT. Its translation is CASSPLAGQRNTEAFF. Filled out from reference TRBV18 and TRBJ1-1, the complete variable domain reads NAGVMQNPRHLVRRRGQEARLRCSPMKGHSHVYWYRQLPEEGLKFMVYLQKENIIDESGMPKERFSAEFPKEGPSILRIQQVVRGDSAAYFCASSPLAGQRNTEAFFGQGTRLTVV.

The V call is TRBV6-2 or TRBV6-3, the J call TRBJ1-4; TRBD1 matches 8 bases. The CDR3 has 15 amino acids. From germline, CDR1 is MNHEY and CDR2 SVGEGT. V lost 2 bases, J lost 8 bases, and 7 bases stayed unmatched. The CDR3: CASSYRRTGQEKLFF. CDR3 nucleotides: TGTGCCAGCAGTTACCGTCGGACAGGGCAGGAAAAACTGTTTTTT.

The chain's CDR3 is CASRLTSGSSDEQYF. In DNA, the CDR3 is TGTGCCAGCAGGTTGACTAGCGGGAGTTCGGACGAGCAGTACTTC. V is TRBV7-9 and J is TRBJ2-7; 12 bases align to TRBD2. V gave up 6 bases and J gave up 5 bases; unmatched junction bases: 8. The length of the CDR3 is 15 residues. Germline V lookup: CDR1 SEHNR, CDR2 FQNEAQ (reference sequence).